A single sample is the source of the 19 T cell receptor beta chains below, sequenced in a study of OX40 agonist ivuxolimab in advanced cancers. Method: immunoSEQ multiplex PCR; TCRdb's copy keeps in-frame clones and lacks some. There are about 100,000 clones in the sample; approximately 91% occur only once, and 0.15% to 0.2% lies in the top ten. This material consisted of CD4+ or CD8+ T cells sorted from blood, taken in a trial of the OX40 agonist ivuxolimab. Source of these receptors: an adult with an advanced solid tumor such as melanoma, head and neck, liver or kidney cancer.

The chain links TRBV11-2 to TRBJ1-4, with no clear D. The CDR3 length is 13 residues. V was cut by 1 base and J by 5 bases, with 5 bases left in between. Per the germline V gene, CDR1 is SGHAT and CDR2 is FQNNGV. CDR3 nucleotides: TGTGCCAGCAGCTTAGGTCTAAATGAAAAACTGTTTTTT. It translates to CASSLGLNEKLFF.

The V call is TRBV2, the J call TRBJ2-2; the D is unclear. The CDR3 runs to 14 residues. V lost 3 bases and J 0 bases, leaving 5 bases between the germline ends. CDR1 SNHLY and CDR2 FYNNEI come from the germline V gene. Here the CDR3 reads CASSEASNTGELFF. DNA of the CDR3: TGTGCCAGCAGTGAGGCCTCGAACACCGGGGAGCTGTTTTTT.

The V and J genes are TRBV28 and TRBJ2-7; D remains unclear. V was shortened by 3 bases and J by 2 bases, with 5 bases between the two germline ends. Germline assignment: CDR1 MDHEN and CDR2 SYDVKM. This CDR3 contains 12 residues. The CDR3 DNA reads TGTGCCAGCAGTTTGGGAACCTACGAGCAGTACTTC. Amino acid sequence: CASSLGTYEQYF. Complete variable domain (other parts from reference TRBV28 and TRBJ2-7): DVKVTQSSRYLVKRTGEKVFLECVQDMDHENMFWYRQDPGLGLRLIYFSYDVKMKEKGDIPEGYSVSREKKERFSLILESASTNQTSMYLCASSLGTYEQYFGPGTRLTVT.

This sequence joins TRBV5-4 and TRBJ2-7, with 8 bases lining up with TRBD2. After removal of 0 bases from V and 3 bases from J, the junction contained 8 bases not matched to a gene. CDR1 and CDR2 (germline): SGHNT, YYREEE (reference sequence). The CDR3 is made up of 16 amino acids. The CDR3 nucleotides are TGTGCCAGCAGCTTGGGGGGGGCGGGAGGAATCTACGAGCAGTACTTC. Its translation is CASSLGGAGGIYEQYF.

This clone has a handful of counts. The chain carries TRBV21-1 and TRBJ1-3. TRBV21-1 is labeled a pseudogene. CDR3 length: 14 residues. CDR3 in amino acids: CASNLGTSGNTIYF. The CDR3 DNA follows: TGTGCCAGCAACCTCGGCACCTCCGGAAACACCATATATTTT.

The rearrangement joins TRBV7-8 to TRBJ1-1, with TRBD1 matching over 10 bases. V was pared by 1 base and J by 6 bases, with 8 bases of the junction left unmatched. Germline V lookup: CDR1 SGHVS, CDR2 FQNEAQ. The CDR3 extends over 16 amino acids. The CDR3 sequence is CASSLGAGQGFAEAFF. Written as DNA, the CDR3 is TGTGCCAGCAGCTTAGGCGCGGGACAGGGGTTCGCTGAAGCTTTCTTT.

This clone was observed once. The rearrangement uses TRBV6-1 and TRBJ1-6, with D possibly being TRBD1 (6 bases). Deletions cut 3 bases from V and 10 bases from J, with 7 bases between. This CDR3 is built from 12 residues. Per germline, CDR1 MNHNS and CDR2 SASEGT. CDR3 in DNA: TGTGCCAGCAGTGACGGGGGCTCACCCCTCCACTTT. Translation: CASSDGGSPLHF.

This chain links TRBV7-2 with TRBJ2-1, with TRBD2 identical over 7 bases. Germline CDR1 reads SGHTA; CDR2 reads FQGNSA. This CDR3 has 15 amino acids. The J segment lost 7 bases and the V segment lost 3 bases, leaving 9 bases of the junction unmatched. The CDR3 sequence: CASSFAGALANEQFF. The CDR3 nucleotides are TGTGCCAGCAGCTTTGCGGGAGCCCTGGCGAATGAGCAGTTCTTC.

J is TRBJ2-2 and V is TRBV6-1; possibly TRBD1 for D (5 bases). V dropped 0 bases and J dropped 4 bases, with 9 bases sitting between them. Germline lookup yields CDR1 MNHNS and CDR2 SASEGT. The CDR3 has 15 amino acids. The CDR3 region has the DNA TGTGCCAGCAGTGAAGCGTCAGGGCCCACCGGGGAGCTGTTTTTT. The encoded protein is CASSEASGPTGELFF.

CDR3 bases: TGTGCCAGCAGTTTAGAGAGACAGCCATACAATGAGCAGTTCTTC. Translated, it gives CASSLERQPYNEQFF. The chain carries TRBV27 and TRBJ2-1; D perhaps matches TRBD1 (5 bases). The V end was cut by 2 bases, the J end by 4 bases, with 12 bases between. This CDR3 is built from 15 residues. CDR1 is MNHEY, CDR2 SMNVEV, per germline (reference sequence).

This chain links TRBV6-6 with TRBJ1-2; no reliable D call. Germline V gives CDR1 MNHNY, CDR2 SVGAGI (reference sequence). The V end was cut by 6 bases, the J end by 9 bases, with 20 bases between. The CDR3 loop spans 14 amino acids. The CDR3 bases are TGTGCCAGCAGCCCTGGCGAGAACCTAAGAAGCTACACCTTC. Residues: CASSPGENLRSYTF.

The chain combines TRBV27 with TRBJ1-2, with 7 bases aligning to TRBD1. Germline V gene data show CDR1 as MNHEY and CDR2 as SMNVEV (reference sequence). V gave up 7 bases and J gave up 2 bases; unmatched junction bases: 7. CDR3 length: 14 residues. Here the CDR3 reads CASTRTGLNYGYTF. The CDR3 bases are TGTGCCAGCACGCGGACAGGACTAAACTATGGCTACACCTTC.

This chain uses TRBV6-6 with TRBJ2-2; TRBD2 agrees at 11 bases. The CDR3 totals 15 residues. CDR1 MNHNY and CDR2 SVGAGI come from the germline V gene (reference sequence). Unmatched junction bases numbered 4, after V lost 4 bases and J lost 6 bases. In DNA, the CDR3 is TGTGCCAGCAGTTTTAGCGGGGGGGTTTCCGGGGAGCTGTTTTTT. This sequence encodes CASSFSGGVSGELFF.

V is TRBV7-9 and J is TRBJ2-1; 12 nucleotides align to TRBD2. Germline values: CDR1 SEHNR, CDR2 FQNEAQ (reference sequence). V lost 5 bases to trimming and J lost 9 bases; unmatched junction nucleotides: 5. The CDR3 length is 14 residues. CDR3 sequence reads: CASSEGLAGGEQFF. The CDR3 DNA sequence: TGTGCCAGCAGCGAGGGACTAGCGGGTGGTGAGCAGTTCTTC.

This clone appeared a single time. Here the CDR3 reads CASSELGIGPYEQYF. The CDR3, as DNA: TGTGCCAGCAGTGAATTGGGGATAGGGCCCTACGAGCAGTACTTC. This chain links TRBV2 with TRBJ2-7, with D unresolved. Germline CDR1 is SNHLY and CDR2 is FYNNEI. This CDR3 has 15 residues. V lost 2 bases to trimming and J lost 2 bases, with 13 bases between them.

This clone has just a few counts. This chain uses TRBV27 with TRBJ2-7; 10 positions agree with TRBD2. This CDR3 comprises 17 residues. The V and J ends lost 5 bases and 8 bases, in that order; junction bases with no gene match: 18. Germline V gene lookup returns CDR1 MNHEY and CDR2 SMNVEV (reference sequence). CDR3 sequence: CASSPLAGVKLGQKQYF. In nucleotides, the CDR3 is TGTGCCAGCAGTCCCCTAGCGGGAGTAAAGTTAGGACAGAAGCAGTACTTC.

This chain joins TRBV5-1 and TRBJ2-3, with 10 bases fitting TRBD1. CDR3 size: 16 residues. V was clipped by 4 bases and J by 3 bases; unmatched bases: 8. Germline CDR1 and CDR2: SGHRS and YFSETQ. In nucleotides, the CDR3 is TGCGCCAGCAGCGCCCCGGGACAGGGGACTACAGATACGCAGTATTTT. Its translation is CASSAPGQGTTDTQYF.

The chain is built from TRBV19 and TRBJ1-5; D is perhaps TRBD1 (5 bases). The CDR3 length is 15 residues. Between the trimmed V and J ends, which lost 3 bases and 7 bases, there was a span of 16 bases. Germline assignment: CDR1 LNHDA and CDR2 SQIVND (reference sequence). The CDR3 reads CASSIPAGGTQPQHF. CDR3 in DNA: TGTGCCAGTAGTATTCCTGCGGGAGGGACGCAGCCCCAGCATTTT.

As regards this clone: This specimen includes other DNA sequences encoding the same CDR3. This chain uses TRBV7-6 with TRBJ1-5; D is ambiguous. V gave up 1 base and J gave up 0 bases, with 1 base separating them. The CDR3 extends over 13 amino acids. Germline V lookup: CDR1 SGHVS, CDR2 FNYEAQ. The CDR3 nucleotides are TGTGCCAGCAGCTTAGATAGCAATCAGCCCCAGCATTTT. Translated, it gives CASSLDSNQPQHF.